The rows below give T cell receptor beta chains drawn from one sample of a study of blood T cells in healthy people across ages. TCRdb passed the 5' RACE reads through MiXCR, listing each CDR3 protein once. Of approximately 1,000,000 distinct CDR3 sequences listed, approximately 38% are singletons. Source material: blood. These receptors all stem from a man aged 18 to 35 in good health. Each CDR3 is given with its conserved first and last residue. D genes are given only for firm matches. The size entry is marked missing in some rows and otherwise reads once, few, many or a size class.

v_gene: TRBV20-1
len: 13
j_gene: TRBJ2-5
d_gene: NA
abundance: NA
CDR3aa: CSAIADLQETQYF
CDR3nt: TGCAGTGCTATAGCGGACCTTCAAGAGACCCAGTACTTC

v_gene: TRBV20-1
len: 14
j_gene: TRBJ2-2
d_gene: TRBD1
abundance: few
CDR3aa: CSARQGIRTGELFF
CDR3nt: TGCAGTGCCAGACAGGGTATACGCACCGGGGAGCTGTTTTTT

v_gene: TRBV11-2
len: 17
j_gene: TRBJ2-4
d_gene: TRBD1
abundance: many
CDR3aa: CASSLGPGQGARDIQYF
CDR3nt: TGTGCCAGCAGCTTAGGCCCCGGACAGGGGGCTAGGGACATTCAGTACTTC

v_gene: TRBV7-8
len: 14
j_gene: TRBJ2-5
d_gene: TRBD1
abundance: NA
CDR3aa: CASSRPGQEETQYF
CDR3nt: TGTGCCAGCAGCCGACCTGGACAGGAAGAGACCCAGTACTTC

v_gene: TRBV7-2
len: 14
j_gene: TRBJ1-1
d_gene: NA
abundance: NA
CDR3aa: CASFDRDIPTEAFF
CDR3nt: TGTGCCAGCTTCGACCGGGACATACCCACTGAAGCTTTCTTT

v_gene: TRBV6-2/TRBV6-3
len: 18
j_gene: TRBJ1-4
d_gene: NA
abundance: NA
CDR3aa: CASSYRYFGEPTNERLFF
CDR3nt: TGTGCCAGCAGTTACCGGTATTTCGGTGAGCCTACTAATGAAAGACTGTTTTTT

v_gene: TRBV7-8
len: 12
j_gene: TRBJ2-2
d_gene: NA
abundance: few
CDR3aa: CASSEYTGELFF
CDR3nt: TGTGCCAGCAGCGAGTACACCGGGGAGCTGTTTTTT

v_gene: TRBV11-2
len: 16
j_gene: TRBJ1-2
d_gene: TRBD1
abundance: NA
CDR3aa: CASATRGGQNLYGYTF
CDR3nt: TGTGCCAGCGCAACCCGGGGGGGACAGAACCTCTATGGCTACACCTTC

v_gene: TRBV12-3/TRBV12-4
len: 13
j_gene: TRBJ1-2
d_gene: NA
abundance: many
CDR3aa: CASSLPDNYGYTF
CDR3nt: TGTGCCAGCAGTCTACCCGATAACTATGGCTACACCTTC

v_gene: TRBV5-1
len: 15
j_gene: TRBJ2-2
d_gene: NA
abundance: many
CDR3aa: CASSLNSANTGELFF
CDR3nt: TGCGCCAGCAGCTTGAATTCGGCGAACACCGGGGAGCTGTTTTTT

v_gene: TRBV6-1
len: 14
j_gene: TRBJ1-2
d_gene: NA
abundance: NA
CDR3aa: CASSDSTGRDGYTF
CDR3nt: TGTGCCAGCAGTGATTCCACGGGGAGGGATGGCTACACCTTC

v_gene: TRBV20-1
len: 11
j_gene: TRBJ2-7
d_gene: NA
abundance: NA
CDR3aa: CSATGRGEQYF
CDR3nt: TGCAGTGCTACCGGCAGGGGTGAGCAGTACTTC

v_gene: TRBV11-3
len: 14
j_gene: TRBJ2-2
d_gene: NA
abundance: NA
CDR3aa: CASSLRPLDGELFF
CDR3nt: TGTGCCAGCAGCTTACGGCCCTTGGACGGGGAGCTGTTTTTT

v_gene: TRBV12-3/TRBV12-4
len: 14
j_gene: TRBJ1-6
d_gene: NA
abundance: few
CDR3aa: CASSLGPRNSPLHF
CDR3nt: TGTGCCAGCAGTTTGGGCCCGCGGAATTCACCCCTCCACTTT

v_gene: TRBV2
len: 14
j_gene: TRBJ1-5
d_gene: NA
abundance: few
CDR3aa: CASSGPLKNQPQHF
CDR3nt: TGTGCCAGCAGTGGGCCCCTGAAGAATCAGCCCCAGCATTTT

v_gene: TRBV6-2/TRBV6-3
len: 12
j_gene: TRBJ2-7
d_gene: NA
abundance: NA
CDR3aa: CASISLAYEQYF
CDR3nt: TGTGCCAGCATCTCCCTAGCCTACGAGCAGTACTTC

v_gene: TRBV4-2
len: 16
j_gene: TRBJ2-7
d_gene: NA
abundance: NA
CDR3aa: CASSQAYKSSYNEQYF
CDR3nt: TGTGCCAGCAGCCAAGCCTACAAGAGCTCCTACAATGAGCAGTACTTC